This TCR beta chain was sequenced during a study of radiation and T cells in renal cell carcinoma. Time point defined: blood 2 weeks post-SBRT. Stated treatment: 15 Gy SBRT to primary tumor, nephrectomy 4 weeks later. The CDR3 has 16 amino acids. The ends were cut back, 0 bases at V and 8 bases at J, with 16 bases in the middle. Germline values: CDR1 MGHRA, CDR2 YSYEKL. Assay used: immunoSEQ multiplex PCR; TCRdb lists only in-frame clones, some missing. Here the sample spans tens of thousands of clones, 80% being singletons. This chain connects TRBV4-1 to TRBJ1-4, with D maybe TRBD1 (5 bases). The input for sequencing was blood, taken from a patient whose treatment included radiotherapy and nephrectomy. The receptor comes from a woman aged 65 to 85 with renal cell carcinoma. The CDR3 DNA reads TGCGCCAGCAGCCAAGATCGGATGGCAGGGTCGGAAAAACTGTTTTTT. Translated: CASSQDRMAGSEKLFF.